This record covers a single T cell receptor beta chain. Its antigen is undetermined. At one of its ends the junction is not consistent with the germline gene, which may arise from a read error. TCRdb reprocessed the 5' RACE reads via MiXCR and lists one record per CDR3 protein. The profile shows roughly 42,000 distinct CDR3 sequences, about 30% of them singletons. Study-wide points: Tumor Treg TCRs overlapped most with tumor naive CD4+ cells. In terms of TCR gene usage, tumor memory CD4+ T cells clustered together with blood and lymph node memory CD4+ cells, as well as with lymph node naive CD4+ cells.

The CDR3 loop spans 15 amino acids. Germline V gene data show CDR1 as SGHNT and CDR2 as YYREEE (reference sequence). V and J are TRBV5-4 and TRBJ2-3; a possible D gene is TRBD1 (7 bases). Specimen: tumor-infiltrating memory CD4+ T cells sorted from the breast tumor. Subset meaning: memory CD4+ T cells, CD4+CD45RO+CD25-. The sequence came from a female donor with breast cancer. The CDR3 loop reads CASSPGGGGTDAQYF. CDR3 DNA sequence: TGTGCCAGCAGCCCAGGAGGTGGGGGGACAGATGCGCAGTATTTT.